The sequence of this T cell receptor beta chain was determined in a study of blood T cell repertoires in COVID-19. Turning to the study itself: Nucleic acid was either cDNA or gDNA, and it came from T cells, B-cell-depleted T cells, or PBMCs.

Germline lookup yields CDR1 SGHDT and CDR2 YYEEEE. This CDR3 has 16 residues. V shed 5 bases, J shed 1 base, and the junction held 8 bases outside the gene matches. As processed by the authors: Cell counts per sample came from amplifying reference gene primers. Sequencing was performed with immunoSEQ multiplex PCR; in TCRdb, only in-frame clones are kept and a portion is missing. V and J calls plus clone size are reproduced from that table; the DNA served to infer D and trimming. There are approximately 70,000 clones in the sample; about 88% occur only once, and 15% to 20% lies in the top ten. The TCR originated in a human donor in a cohort sampled during active COVID-19. Sequenced input: peripheral blood. The chain has TRBV5-6 and TRBJ2-2, with 7 bases aligning to TRBD2. CDR3 protein: CASRGPTSRNTGELFF. The CDR3 nucleotides are TGTGCCAGCAGGGGACCGACTAGCAGGAACACCGGGGAGCTGTTTTTT.